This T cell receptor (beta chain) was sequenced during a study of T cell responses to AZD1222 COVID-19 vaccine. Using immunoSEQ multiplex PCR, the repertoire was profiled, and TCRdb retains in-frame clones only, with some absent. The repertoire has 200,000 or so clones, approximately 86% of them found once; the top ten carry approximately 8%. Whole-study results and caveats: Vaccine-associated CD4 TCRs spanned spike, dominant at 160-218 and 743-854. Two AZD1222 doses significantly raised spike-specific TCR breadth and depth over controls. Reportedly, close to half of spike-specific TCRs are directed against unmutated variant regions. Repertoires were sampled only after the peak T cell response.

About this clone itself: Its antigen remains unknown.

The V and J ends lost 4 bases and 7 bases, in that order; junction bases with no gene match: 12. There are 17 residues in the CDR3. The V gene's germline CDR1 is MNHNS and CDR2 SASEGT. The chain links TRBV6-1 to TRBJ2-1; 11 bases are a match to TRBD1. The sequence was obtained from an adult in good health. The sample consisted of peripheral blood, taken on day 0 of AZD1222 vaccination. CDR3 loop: CASSGNFWGQGVNEQFF. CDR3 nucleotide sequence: TGTGCCAGCAGTGGGAACTTTTGGGGACAGGGGGTAAATGAGCAGTTCTTC.